These 22 T cell receptor beta chains were all obtained from the same sample, sequenced in a study of T-cell reconstitution after alpha-beta-depleted transplantation in children. Unique molecular identifiers were used to barcode this TCRbeta library. TCRdb analysed the PCR reads with MiXCR anew, one entry per CDR3 protein. The repertoire has some 830,000 distinct CDR3 sequences, around 15% of them found once; the top ten carry about 4.6%. Sequenced material: PBMCs, mostly from graft donor cells, taken 360 days after TCRalphabeta/CD19-depleted stem cell transplant. The source is a male patient younger than 18 who had a stem cell transplant for acute lymphoblastic leukemia, so the T cells may come from the graft donor.

This clonotype was counted ten times or more. V gene TRBV29-1 combines with J gene TRBJ2-6, with TRBD1 as a possible D gene (5 bases). V dropped 6 bases and J dropped 4 bases, with 13 bases sitting between them. Germline loops: CDR1 SQVTM, CDR2 ANQGSEA. The CDR3 extends over 14 amino acids. Written as DNA, the CDR3 is TGCAGCGTCGAAACAGGAGCCGGGGCCAACGTCCTGACTTTC. Amino acids: CSVETGAGANVLTF.

This clonotype was counted a few times. The chain links TRBV20-1 to TRBJ2-3, with D unclear. Germline CDR1 is DFQATT and CDR2 is SNEGSKA (reference sequence). Trimming stripped 1 base from V and 8 bases from J, with 10 bases between. The length of the CDR3 is 12 residues. In DNA form, the CDR3 reads TGCAGTGCTAGAGGTCAGACTCTTACGCAGTATTTT. This gives the protein CSARGQTLTQYF.

V usage is TRBV5-1 and J usage is TRBJ1-1, with 7 nucleotides matching TRBD1. Germline CDR1 SGHRS, CDR2 YFSETQ. V shed 5 bases and J 0 bases; nucleotides not matched to a gene: 4. CDR3 length: 14 residues. The CDR3 nucleotides are TGCGCCAGCAGGGAGGGACAGCTGAACACTGAAGCTTTCTTT. Translating it yields CASREGQLNTEAFF.

This clonotype was found a few times. The chain is built from TRBV11-2 and TRBJ2-1, with TRBD2 matching over 10 bases. CDR1 is SGHAT, CDR2 FQNNGV, per germline. This CDR3 region has 17 residues. Unmatched junction bases numbered 11, after V lost 5 bases and J lost 4 bases. DNA for the CDR3: TGTGCCAGCAGCCCCAGACTAGCGGGTGGGAAGTACAATGAGCAGTTCTTC. Amino acid sequence: CASSPRLAGGKYNEQFF.

This clonotype was seen a handful of times. This sequence joins TRBV6-1 and TRBJ2-1, with 8 bases that match TRBD2. The CDR3 is 14 amino acids. J was trimmed by 6 bases and V by 7 bases; bases with no gene match: 8. The germline CDR1 and CDR2 sequences are MNHNS and SASEGT. Written as DNA, the CDR3 is TGTGCCAGCAACTCGGGGACTAGACCCAATGAGCAGTTCTTC. It translates to CASNSGTRPNEQFF.

This clonotype was recorded a few times. This chain's CDR3 is CASRENPGLAGQETQYF. The CDR3 nucleotides are TGTGCCAGCAGGGAGAATCCGGGACTAGCGGGACAAGAGACCCAGTACTTC. The V gene is TRBV2, the J gene TRBJ2-5; 13 bases map to TRBD2. CDR3 length equals 17 residues. Trimming took 6 bases from V and 2 from J; bases not matched to a gene: 9. Germline lookup yields CDR1 SNHLY and CDR2 FYNNEI.

This clonotype has just a few counts. J is TRBJ1-2 and V is TRBV6-6; D uncertain. There are 13 residues in the CDR3. Between the trimmed V and J ends, which lost 7 bases and 5 bases, there was a span of 14 bases. Germline values: CDR1 MNHNY, CDR2 SVGAGI (reference sequence). DNA of the CDR3: TGTGCCAGCATCATAGGACTTCCTTATGGCTACACCTTC. It specifies CASIIGLPYGYTF.

This clonotype was detected a few times. The CDR3 reads CASSVELAGSYNEQFF. The CDR3 bases are TGTGCCAGCAGCGTAGAACTAGCGGGCTCCTACAATGAGCAGTTCTTC. The chain carries TRBV9 and TRBJ2-1; 9 nucleotides agree with TRBD2. In germline, CDR1 is SGDLS, CDR2 YYNGEE. With 0 bases clipped from V and 0 bases from J, the junction kept 1 base outside the gene matches. The CDR3 length is 16 residues.

The gene calls are TRBV5-1 and TRBJ1-2; TRBD1 aligns across 9 bases. Germline CDR1 and CDR2: SGHRS and YFSETQ. V gave up 5 bases and J gave up 8 bases; unmatched junction bases: 7. This CDR3 comprises 13 residues. The chain's CDR3 is CASSPTGGAGYTF. CDR3 sequence (DNA): TGCGCCAGCAGTCCTACAGGGGGCGCGGGCTACACCTTC. The variable domain in full, completed from reference TRBV5-1 and TRBJ1-2, reads KAGVTQTPRYLIKTRGQQVTLSCSPISGHRSVSWYQQTPGQGLQFLFEYFSETQRNKGNFPGRFSGRQFSNSRSEMNVSTLELGDSALYLCASSPTGGAGYTFGSGTRLTVV.

V and J are TRBV7-9 and TRBJ2-5; D may be TRBD1 (5 bases). The germline V and J ends were trimmed by 5 bases and 5 bases, with 21 bases remaining between them. The CDR3 runs to 16 residues. Germline CDR1 and CDR2: SEHNR and FQNEAQ (reference sequence). CDR3 coding DNA: TGTGCCAGCAGCCCCCCCCGCAGGGAAAAGTGGGAGACCCAGTACTTC. It yields the protein CASSPPRREKWETQYF.

CDR3 nucleotides: TGCGCCAGCAGCTTGGGGACAGGGTTCGGCGAAGAAGCTTTCTTT. Its translation: CASSLGTGFGEEAFF. The V and J genes are TRBV5-1 and TRBJ1-1, with 8 positions matching TRBD1. Germline V gives CDR1 SGHRS, CDR2 YFSETQ. CDR3 length: 15 residues. V shed 0 bases and J 8 bases; nucleotides not matched to a gene: 9.

This clonotype was detected ten times or more. V and J are TRBV7-3 and TRBJ1-6; a possible D gene is TRBD1 (6 bases). The CDR3 spans 13 residues. V lost 3 bases to trimming and J lost 6 bases, with 6 bases between them. Germline lookup yields CDR1 SGHTA and CDR2 FQGTGA. This CDR3 is CASSLDSNSPLHF. The CDR3 DNA is TGTGCCAGCAGCTTGGACAGTAATTCACCCCTCCACTTT.

The rearrangement joins TRBV5-1 to TRBJ1-1, with D hard to call. Trimming took 0 bases from V and 0 from J, leaving 9 bases between them. This CDR3 is built from 15 residues. CDR1 and CDR2 (germline): SGHRS, YFSETQ. The CDR3 bases are TGCGCCAGCAGCTTGGTACTCGCCATGAACACTGAAGCTTTCTTT. Translated, it gives CASSLVLAMNTEAFF.

On this clonotype: A much larger clone lies one base from this, so it may be a read error. The rearrangement uses TRBV29-1 and TRBJ2-3; D is unresolved. Germline-derived CDR1 and CDR2 are SQVTM and ANQGSEA. V was shortened by 6 bases and J by 6 bases, with 10 bases between the two germline ends. CDR3 size: 11 residues. CDR3 bases: TGCAGCGTCTTCGGACGGGATACGCAGTATTTT. Protein product: CSVFGRDTQYF.

The chain couples TRBV12-3 or TRBV12-4 to TRBJ2-5; 7 positions agree with TRBD2. The length of the CDR3 is 16 residues. Trimming at V came to 3 bases and at J to 5 bases, leaving 12 bases not matched to a gene. The CDR3 is CASSFGGERRGETQYF. The CDR3 nucleotides read TGTGCCAGCAGTTTTGGGGGGGAACGCCGCGGGGAGACCCAGTACTTC.

The rearrangement links TRBV4-1 to TRBJ2-1; 7 bases are a match to TRBD1. The CDR3 is 18 residues long. V was pared by 2 bases and J by 0 bases, with 10 bases of the junction left unmatched. Germline CDR1 is MGHRA and CDR2 is YSYEKL. Here the CDR3 DNA reads TGCGCCAGCAGCCAACCTTCGGACAGGCCGAGCTCCTACAATGAGCAGTTCTTC. It is translated as CASSQPSDRPSSYNEQFF.

This clonotype was observed at least ten times. The rearrangement joins TRBV3-1 to TRBJ2-2; D uncertain. CDR1 and CDR2 (germline): LGHDT, YNNKEL (reference sequence). CDR3 length: 15 residues. Trimming removed 0 bases at V and 6 bases at J, with 11 bases between. The CDR3 DNA reads as TGTGCCAGCAGCCAAGAGTCGAAGGTCCCCGGGGAGCTGTTTTTT. It is translated as CASSQESKVPGELFF. The whole variable domain, filled in from reference TRBV3-1 and TRBJ2-2, reads DTAVSQTPKYLVTQMGNDKSIKCEQNLGHDTMYWYKQDSKKFLKIMFSYNNKELIINETVPNRFSPKSPDKAHLNLHINSLELGDSAVYFCASSQESKVPGELFFGEGSRLTVL.

In nucleotides, the CDR3 is TGTGCCACCAGCAGAGATTTAGGAACCGGGGAGCTGTTTTTT. Amino acid sequence: CATSRDLGTGELFF. The gene calls are TRBV15 and TRBJ2-2; D unclear. The V gene lost 0 bases and the J gene lost 5 bases, with 7 bases spanning the gap. In germline, CDR1 is LNHNV, CDR2 YYDKDF (reference sequence). This CDR3 comprises 14 residues.

The V gene is TRBV9, the J gene TRBJ2-1, with D maybe TRBD2 (6 bases). V lost 0 bases, J lost 7 bases, and 8 bases lay in between. Per germline, CDR1 SGDLS and CDR2 YYNGEE. There are 13 residues in the CDR3. The CDR3 region has the DNA TGTGCCAGCAGCGTAGTGGAGGGGAATGAGCAGTTCTTC. This codes for CASSVVEGNEQFF.

The rearrangement joins TRBV7-7 to TRBJ2-1; 10 bases match TRBD1. There are 15 residues in the CDR3. V lost 5 bases to trimming and J lost 10 bases; unmatched junction nucleotides: 11. CDR1 and CDR2 from the germline V gene are SSHAT and FNYEAQ (reference sequence). The CDR3 DNA sequence: TGTGCCAGCAGCCCGTCCGGGACAGGGGATGGGGAGCAGTTCTTC. As protein: CASSPSGTGDGEQFF.

This clonotype was seen a few times. CDR3 in DNA: TGTGCCAGCAGTGCCACGCTATTGAGAGATACGCAGTATTTT. Translated, it gives CASSATLLRDTQYF. This sequence joins TRBV6-4 and TRBJ2-3; unclear D gene. The ends were cut back, 4 bases at V and 5 bases at J, with 13 bases in the middle. The CDR3 loop spans 14 amino acids. Per germline, CDR1 MRHNA and CDR2 SNTAGT.

The V call is TRBV28, the J call TRBJ1-5, with D perhaps TRBD1 (5 bases). V shed 3 bases and J shed 2 bases, with 11 bases lying between them. Germline lookup yields CDR1 MDHEN and CDR2 SYDVKM. This CDR3 comprises 15 residues. CDR3 nucleotide sequence: TGTGCCAGCAGTTTCTCGCAGGGTGGCAATCAGCCCCAGCATTTT. Protein sequence: CASSFSQGGNQPQHF.